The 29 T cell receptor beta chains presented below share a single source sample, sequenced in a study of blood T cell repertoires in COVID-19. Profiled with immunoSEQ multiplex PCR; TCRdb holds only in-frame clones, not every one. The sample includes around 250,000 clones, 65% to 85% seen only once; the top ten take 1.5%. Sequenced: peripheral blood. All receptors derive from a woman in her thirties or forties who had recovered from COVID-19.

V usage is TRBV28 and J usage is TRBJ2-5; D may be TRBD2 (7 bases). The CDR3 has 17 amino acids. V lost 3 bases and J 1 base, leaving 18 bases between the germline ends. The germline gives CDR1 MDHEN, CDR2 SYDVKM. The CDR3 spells CASSLGGSGDIQETQYF. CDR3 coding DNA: TGTGCCAGCAGTTTGGGAGGAAGCGGGGACATCCAAGAGACCCAGTACTTC.

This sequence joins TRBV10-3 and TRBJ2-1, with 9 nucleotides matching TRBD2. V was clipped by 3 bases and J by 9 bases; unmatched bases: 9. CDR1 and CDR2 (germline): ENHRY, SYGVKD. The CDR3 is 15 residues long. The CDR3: CAISDLSAGGSEQFF. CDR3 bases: TGTGCCATCAGTGACCTGAGTGCGGGAGGGAGTGAGCAGTTCTTC.

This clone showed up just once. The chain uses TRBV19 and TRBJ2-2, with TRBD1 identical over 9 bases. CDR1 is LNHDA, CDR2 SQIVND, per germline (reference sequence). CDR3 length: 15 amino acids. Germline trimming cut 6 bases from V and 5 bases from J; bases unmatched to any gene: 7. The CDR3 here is CASRIGTGWTGELFF. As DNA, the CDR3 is TGTGCCAGTAGGATCGGGACAGGGTGGACCGGGGAGCTGTTTTTT. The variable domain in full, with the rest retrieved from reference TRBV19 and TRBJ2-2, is DGGITQSPKYLFRKEGQNVTLSCEQNLNHDAMYWYRQDPGQGLRLIYYSQIVNDFQKGDIAEGYSVSREKKESFPLTVTSAQKNPTAFYLCASRIGTGWTGELFFGEGSRLTVL.

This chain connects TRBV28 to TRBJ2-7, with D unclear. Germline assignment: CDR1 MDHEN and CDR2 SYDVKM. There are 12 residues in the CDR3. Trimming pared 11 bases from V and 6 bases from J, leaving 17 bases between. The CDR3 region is CASAERYSEQYF. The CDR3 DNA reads TGTGCCTCAGCAGAGAGGTACTCCGAGCAGTACTTC. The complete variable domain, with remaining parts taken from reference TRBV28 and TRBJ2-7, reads DVKVTQSSRYLVKRTGEKVFLECVQDMDHENMFWYRQDPGLGLRLIYFSYDVKMKEKGDIPEGYSVSREKKERFSLILESASTNQTSMYLCASAERYSEQYFGPGTRLTVT.

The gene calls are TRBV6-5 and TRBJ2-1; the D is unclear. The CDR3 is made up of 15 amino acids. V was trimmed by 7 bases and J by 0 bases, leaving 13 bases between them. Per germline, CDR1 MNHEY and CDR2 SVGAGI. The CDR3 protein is CASNRFSVSYNEQFF. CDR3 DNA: TGTGCCAGCAATCGGTTCAGCGTCTCCTACAATGAGCAGTTCTTC.

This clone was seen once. The CDR3 is CASSLKGVDQPQHF. In nucleotides, the CDR3 is TGTGCCAGCAGCTTAAAAGGGGTCGATCAGCCCCAGCATTTT. The genes are TRBV7-9 and TRBJ1-5; possible D gene TRBD1, 5 bases. CDR3 length: 14 amino acids. Germline V lookup: CDR1 SEHNR, CDR2 FQNEAQ (reference sequence). The V gene lost 2 bases and the J gene lost 5 bases, with 10 bases spanning the gap.

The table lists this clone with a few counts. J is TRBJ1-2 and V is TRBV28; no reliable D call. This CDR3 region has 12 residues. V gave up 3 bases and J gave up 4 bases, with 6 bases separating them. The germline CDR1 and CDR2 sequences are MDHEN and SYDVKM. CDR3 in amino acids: CASSFLSYGYTF. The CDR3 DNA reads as TGTGCCAGCAGTTTTCTGTCCTATGGCTACACCTTC.

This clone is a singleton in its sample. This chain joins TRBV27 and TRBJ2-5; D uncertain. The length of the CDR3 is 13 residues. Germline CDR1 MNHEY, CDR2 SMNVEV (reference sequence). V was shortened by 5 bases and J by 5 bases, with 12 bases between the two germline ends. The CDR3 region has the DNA TGTGCCAGCAGTCCGACACGCCGGGAGACCCAGTACTTC. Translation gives CASSPTRRETQYF.

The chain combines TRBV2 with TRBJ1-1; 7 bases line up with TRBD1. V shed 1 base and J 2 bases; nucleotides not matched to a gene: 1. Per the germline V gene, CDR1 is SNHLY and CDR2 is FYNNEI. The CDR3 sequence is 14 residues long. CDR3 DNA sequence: TGTGCCAGCAGTGAAGGACAGGGTAACACTGAAGCTTTCTTT. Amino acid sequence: CASSEGQGNTEAFF.

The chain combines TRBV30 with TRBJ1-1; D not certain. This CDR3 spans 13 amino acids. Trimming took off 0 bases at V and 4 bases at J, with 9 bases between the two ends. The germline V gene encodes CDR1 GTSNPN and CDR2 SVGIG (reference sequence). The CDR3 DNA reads TGTGCCTGGAGTGTACTACCCGGCACTGAAGCTTTCTTT. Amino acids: CAWSVLPGTEAFF.

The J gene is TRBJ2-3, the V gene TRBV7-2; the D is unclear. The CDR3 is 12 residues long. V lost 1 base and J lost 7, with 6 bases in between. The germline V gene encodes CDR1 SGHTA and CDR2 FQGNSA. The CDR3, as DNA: TGTGCCAGCAGCTTAGACACCTATACGCAGTATTTT. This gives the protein CASSLDTYTQYF.

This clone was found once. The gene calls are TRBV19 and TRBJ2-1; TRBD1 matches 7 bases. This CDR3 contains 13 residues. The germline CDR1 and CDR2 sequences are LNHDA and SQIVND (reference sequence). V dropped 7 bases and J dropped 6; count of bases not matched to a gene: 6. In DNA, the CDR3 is TGTGCCAGTAAGAACTCAGGGGGCAATGAGCAGTTCTTC. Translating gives CASKNSGGNEQFF.

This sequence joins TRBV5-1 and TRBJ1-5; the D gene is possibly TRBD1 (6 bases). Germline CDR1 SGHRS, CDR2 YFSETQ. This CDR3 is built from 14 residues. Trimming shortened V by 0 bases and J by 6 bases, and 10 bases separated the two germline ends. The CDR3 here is CASSLDQGSQPQHF. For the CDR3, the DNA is TGCGCCAGCAGCTTGGATCAGGGGAGTCAGCCCCAGCATTTT.

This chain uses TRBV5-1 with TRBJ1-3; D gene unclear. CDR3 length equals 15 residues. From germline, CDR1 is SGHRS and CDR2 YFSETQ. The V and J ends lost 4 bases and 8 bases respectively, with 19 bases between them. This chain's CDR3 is CASSPAGLYHDTIYF. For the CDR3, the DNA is TGCGCCAGCAGCCCCGCGGGCCTCTACCACGACACCATATATTTT.

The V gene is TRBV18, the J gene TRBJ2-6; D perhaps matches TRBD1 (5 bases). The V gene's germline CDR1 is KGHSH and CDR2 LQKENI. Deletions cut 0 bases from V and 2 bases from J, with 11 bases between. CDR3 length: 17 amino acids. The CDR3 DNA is TGTGCCAGCTCACCACCGGGTCCAGGGACTGGGGCCAACGTCCTGACTTTC. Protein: CASSPPGPGTGANVLTF.

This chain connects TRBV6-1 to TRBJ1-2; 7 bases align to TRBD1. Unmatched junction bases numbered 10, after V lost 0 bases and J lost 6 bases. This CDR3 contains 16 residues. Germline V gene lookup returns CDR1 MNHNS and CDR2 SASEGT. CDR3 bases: TGTGCCAGCAGTGAAGCGTTATGGACAGGAGAAGATGGCTACACCTTC. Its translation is CASSEALWTGEDGYTF.

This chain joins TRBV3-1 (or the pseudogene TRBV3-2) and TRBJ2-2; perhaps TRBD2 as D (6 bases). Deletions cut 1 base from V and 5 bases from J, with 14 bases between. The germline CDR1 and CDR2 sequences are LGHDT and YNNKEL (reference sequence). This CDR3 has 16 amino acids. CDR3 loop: CASSQVVAGRTGELFF. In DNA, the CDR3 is TGTGCCAGCAGCCAAGTTGTGGCAGGGAGGACCGGGGAGCTGTTTTTT.

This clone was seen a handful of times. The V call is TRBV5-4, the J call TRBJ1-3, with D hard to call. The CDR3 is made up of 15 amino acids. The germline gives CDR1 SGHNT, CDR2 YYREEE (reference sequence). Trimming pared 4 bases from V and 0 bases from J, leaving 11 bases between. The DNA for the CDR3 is TGTGCCAGCAGCCGCCGGGGAAGCTCTGGAAACACCATATATTTT. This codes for CASSRRGSSGNTIYF.

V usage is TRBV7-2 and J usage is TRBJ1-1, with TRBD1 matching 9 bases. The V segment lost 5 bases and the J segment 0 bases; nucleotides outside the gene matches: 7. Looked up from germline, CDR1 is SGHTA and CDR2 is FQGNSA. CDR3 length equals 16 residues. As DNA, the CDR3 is TGTGCCAGCAGCCCCGGACAGGGGACCTTGAACACTGAAGCTTTCTTT. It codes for CASSPGQGTLNTEAFF. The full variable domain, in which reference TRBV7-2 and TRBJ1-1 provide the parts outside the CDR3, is GAGVSQSPSNKVTEKGKDVELRCDPISGHTALYWYRQSLGQGLEFLIYFQGNSAPDKSGLPSDRFSAERTGGSVSTLTIQRTQQEDSAVYLCASSPGQGTLNTEAFFGQGTRLTVV.

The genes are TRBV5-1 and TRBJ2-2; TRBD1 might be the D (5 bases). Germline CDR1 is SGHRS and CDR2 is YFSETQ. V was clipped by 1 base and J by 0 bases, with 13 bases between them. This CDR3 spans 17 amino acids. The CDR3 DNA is TGCGCCAGCAGCTTGTCGAGACCAGGGACGAACACCGGGGAGCTGTTTTTT. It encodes CASSLSRPGTNTGELFF.

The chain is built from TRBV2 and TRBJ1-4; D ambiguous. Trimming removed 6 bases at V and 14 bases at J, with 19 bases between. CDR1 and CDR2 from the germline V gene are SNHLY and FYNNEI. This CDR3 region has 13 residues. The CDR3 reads CASRSLVETGLFF. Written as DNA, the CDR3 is TGTGCCAGCAGGTCCTTGGTGGAGACGGGGCTGTTTTTT.

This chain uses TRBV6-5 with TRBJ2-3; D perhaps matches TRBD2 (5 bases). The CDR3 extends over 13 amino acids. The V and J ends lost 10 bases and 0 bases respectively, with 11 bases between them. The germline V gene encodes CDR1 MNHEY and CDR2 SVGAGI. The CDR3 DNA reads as TGTGCCACCAGGACTTCTAGCACAGATACGCAGTATTTT. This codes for CATRTSSTDTQYF.

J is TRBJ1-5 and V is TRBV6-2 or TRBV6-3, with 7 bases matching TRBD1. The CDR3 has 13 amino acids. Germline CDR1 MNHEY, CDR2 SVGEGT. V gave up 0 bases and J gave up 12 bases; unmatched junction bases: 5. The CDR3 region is CASSYSNRGHQHF. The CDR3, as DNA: TGTGCCAGCAGTTACTCAAACAGGGGACACCAGCATTTT.

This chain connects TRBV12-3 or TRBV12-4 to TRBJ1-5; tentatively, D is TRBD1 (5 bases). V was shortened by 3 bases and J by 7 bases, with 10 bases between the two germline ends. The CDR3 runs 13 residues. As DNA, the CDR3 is TGTGCCAGCAGTTTTTGGACACAGCAGCCCCAGCATTTT. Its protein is CASSFWTQQPQHF.

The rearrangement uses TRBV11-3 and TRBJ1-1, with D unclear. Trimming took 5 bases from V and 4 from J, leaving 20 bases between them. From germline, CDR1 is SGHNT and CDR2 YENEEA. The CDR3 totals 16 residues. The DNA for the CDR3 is TGTGCCAGCAGCCGAAGGCGGCGGCAGCGGGTCACTGAAGCTTTCTTT. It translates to CASSRRRRQRVTEAFF.

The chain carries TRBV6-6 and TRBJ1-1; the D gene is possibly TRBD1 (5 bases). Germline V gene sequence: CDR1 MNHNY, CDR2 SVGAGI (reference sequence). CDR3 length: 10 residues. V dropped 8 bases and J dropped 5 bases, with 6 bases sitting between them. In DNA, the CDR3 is TGTGCCAGCGGGGGGACTGAAGCTTTCTTT. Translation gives CASGGTEAFF.

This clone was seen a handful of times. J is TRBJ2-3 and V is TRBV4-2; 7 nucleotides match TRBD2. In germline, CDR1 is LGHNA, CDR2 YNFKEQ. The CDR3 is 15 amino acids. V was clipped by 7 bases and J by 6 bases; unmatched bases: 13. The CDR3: CASNIAGDHGDTQYF. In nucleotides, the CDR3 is TGTGCCAGCAACATAGCGGGTGACCACGGGGATACGCAGTATTTT.

DNA for the CDR3: TGCAGCGTTGGACAGGGTGCCAGCTCCTACAATGAGCAGTTCTTC. Translating gives CSVGQGASSYNEQFF. The chain couples TRBV29-1 to TRBJ2-1, with TRBD1 matching 7 bases. Germline CDR1 and CDR2: SQVTM and ANQGSEA. The CDR3 is 15 amino acids. J gave up 0 bases and V 4 bases, and 6 bases lay outside the gene matches.

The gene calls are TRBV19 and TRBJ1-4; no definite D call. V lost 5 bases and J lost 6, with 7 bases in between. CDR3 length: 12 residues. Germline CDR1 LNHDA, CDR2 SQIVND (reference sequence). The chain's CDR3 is CASSARDEKLFF. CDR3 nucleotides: TGTGCCAGTAGTGCCCGGGATGAAAAACTGTTTTTT. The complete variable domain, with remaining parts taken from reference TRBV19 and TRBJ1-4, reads DGGITQSPKYLFRKEGQNVTLSCEQNLNHDAMYWYRQDPGQGLRLIYYSQIVNDFQKGDIAEGYSVSREKKESFPLTVTSAQKNPTAFYLCASSARDEKLFFGSGTQLSVL.